These 11 T cell receptor beta chains share one sample of origin, sequenced in a study of neurological immune-mediated disorders. TCRdb re-called the 5' RACE reads through MiXCR, storing one row per CDR3 protein. The data contain roughly 70,000 distinct CDR3 sequences, less than 5.5% of them singletons. Sequences were obtained from PBMCs. Every receptor here comes from a woman aged 25 to 45 with multiple sclerosis.

In the case of this clonotype: A much larger clone lies one base from this, so it may be a read error. The chain employs TRBV7-9 and TRBJ1-1; D ambiguous. The V gene's germline CDR1 is SEHNR and CDR2 FQNEAQ (reference sequence). The CDR3 covers 12 residues. The germline V and J ends were trimmed by 8 bases and 5 bases, with 12 bases remaining between them. The CDR3: CASGEQRTEAFF. The CDR3 DNA reads TGTGCCAGCGGCGAACAGAGGACTGAAGCTTTCTTT. The full variable domain, in which reference TRBV7-9 and TRBJ1-1 provide the parts outside the CDR3, is DTGVSQNPRHKITKRGQNVTFRCDPISEHNRLYWYRQTLGQGPEFLTYFQNEAQLEKSRLLSDRFSAERPKGSFSTLEIQRTEQGDSAMYLCASGEQRTEAFFGQGTRLTVV.

This clonotype has at least ten counts. The rearrangement links TRBV20-1 to TRBJ1-3; TRBD1 is a possible D gene (5 bases). The CDR3 consists of 14 residues. Germline CDR1 and CDR2: DFQATT and SNEGSKA (reference sequence). Trimming removed 6 bases at V and 1 base at J, with 13 bases between. The CDR3 sequence is CSAPRGISGNTIYF. DNA for the CDR3: TGCAGTGCCCCGAGGGGAATTTCTGGAAACACCATATATTTT.

This clonotype was counted many times. The rearrangement joins TRBV7-2 to TRBJ2-7; D remains unclear. V was trimmed by 0 bases and J by 2 bases, leaving 5 bases between them. Per germline, CDR1 SGHTA and CDR2 FQGNSA. The CDR3 is made up of 13 amino acids. The CDR3 loop reads CASSLAQTYEQYF. The CDR3, as DNA: TGTGCCAGCAGCTTAGCGCAGACCTACGAGCAGTACTTC.

Regarding this clonotype: A much larger clone is a single base away; this may be a read error. V usage is TRBV28 and J usage is TRBJ1-2, with D maybe TRBD1 (5 bases). The ends were cut back, 4 bases at V and 3 bases at J, with 15 bases in the middle. Germline V gene lookup returns CDR1 MDHEN and CDR2 SYDVKM. This CDR3 has 15 amino acids. CDR3 sequence (DNA): TGTGCCAGCAGTTCCCCAGGGAGATCTGACTATGGCTACACCTTC. This encodes CASSSPGRSDYGYTF.

In its sample, this clonotype was seen many times. The genes are TRBV24-1 and TRBJ2-2, with D hard to call. The CDR3 spans 16 residues. Deletions cut 4 bases from V and 5 bases from J, with 16 bases between. Germline V lookup: CDR1 KGHDR, CDR2 SFDVKD. This CDR3 reads CATSDSRLRPTGELFF. CDR3 coding DNA: TGTGCCACCAGTGACTCAAGACTCCGCCCGACCGGGGAGCTGTTTTTT.

This clonotype was seen many times. The CDR3 loop reads CASSIRDRGLGRQYF. CDR3 nucleotide sequence: TGTGCCAGCAGTATCCGGGACAGGGGCCTGGGACGGCAGTACTTC. This chain uses TRBV12-3 or TRBV12-4 with TRBJ2-7; 10 bases line up with TRBD1. This CDR3 is 15 amino acids long. Unmatched junction bases numbered 13, after V lost 5 bases and J lost 9 bases.

The table lists this clonotype with a few counts. The chain has TRBV21-1 and TRBJ2-4. TRBV21-1 is a documented pseudogene. The CDR3 is 13 amino acids. The CDR3 DNA reads TGTGCCAGCAGCGGTTCAACTAAAAACATTCAGTACTTC. Amino acid sequence: CASSGSTKNIQYF.

This clonotype appeared many times. The chain links TRBV3-1 to TRBJ1-2; unclear D gene. Trimming pared 4 bases from V and 8 bases from J, leaving 11 bases between. The CDR3 is 12 residues long. Per the germline V gene, CDR1 is LGHDT and CDR2 is YNNKEL (reference sequence). The CDR3 DNA follows: TGTGCCAGCAGCCCGGACCCTTGGGGCTACACCTTC. This encodes CASSPDPWGYTF.

The table lists this clonotype with a few counts. The chain employs TRBV20-1 and TRBJ2-7; tentative D call: TRBD1 (6 bases). The V and J ends lost 4 bases and 7 bases respectively, with 11 bases between them. CDR1 DFQATT and CDR2 SNEGSKA come from the germline V gene (reference sequence). This CDR3 region has 11 residues. CDR3: CSATTGKEQYF. CDR3 nucleotide sequence: TGCAGTGCTACCACAGGGAAAGAGCAGTACTTC.

This clonotype was seen repeatedly, ten times or more. The chain uses TRBV20-1 and TRBJ2-3, with a tentative D call TRBD2 (6 bases). Germline CDR1 reads DFQATT; CDR2 reads SNEGSKA (reference sequence). The CDR3 sequence is 15 residues long. The germline V and J ends were trimmed by 7 bases and 5 bases, with 22 bases remaining between them. The CDR3 region is CSGMPGTRGVDTQYF. The CDR3 nucleotides read TGCAGTGGGATGCCGGGGACCCGCGGGGTAGATACGCAGTATTTT.

This clonotype was observed at least ten times. V usage is TRBV3-1 and J usage is TRBJ2-6; 10 bases map to TRBD1. The CDR3 sequence is 17 residues long. CDR1 and CDR2 (germline): LGHDT, YNNKEL (reference sequence). The V segment lost 4 bases and the J segment 0 bases; nucleotides outside the gene matches: 3. The CDR3 region has the DNA TGTGCCAGCAGCCGGGGACAGGGGACCTCTGGGGCCAACGTCCTGACTTTC. Its translation: CASSRGQGTSGANVLTF. Using reference TRBV3-1 and TRBJ2-6 for the parts outside the CDR3, the full variable domain is DTAVSQTPKYLVTQMGNDKSIKCEQNLGHDTMYWYKQDSKKFLKIMFSYNNKELIINETVPNRFSPKSPDKAHLNLHINSLELGDSAVYFCASSRGQGTSGANVLTFGAGSRLTVL.